These 9 T cell receptor beta chains were sequenced from one sample in a study of blood T cell repertoires in COVID-19. Sequenced by immunoSEQ multiplex PCR; TCRdb stores in-frame clones only, minus some. The sample includes 150,000 to 200,000 clones, about 86% of them seen just once. The sample comprised peripheral blood. These receptors all stem from a human donor with acute or convalescent COVID-19. The donor label of this sample is uncertain.

V gene TRBV6-5 combines with J gene TRBJ2-7, with TRBD1 as a possible D gene (6 bases). The CDR3 length is 14 residues. Trimming pared 7 bases from V and 3 bases from J, leaving 16 bases between. CDR1 is MNHEY and CDR2 is SVGAGI in the germline V gene. DNA of the CDR3: TGTGCCAGCACCCCAACGGGACAAAGCTACGAGCAGTACTTC. It codes for CASTPTGQSYEQYF.

V usage is TRBV9 and J usage is TRBJ1-1, with 8 bases aligning to TRBD1. Germline V gene lookup returns CDR1 SGDLS and CDR2 YYNGEE. V lost 3 bases to trimming and J lost 1 base; unmatched junction nucleotides: 2. This CDR3 spans 14 amino acids. The DNA of the CDR3 is TGTGCCAGCAGCGCGGGGACAGGGAACACTGAAGCTTTCTTT. Its protein is CASSAGTGNTEAFF.

This chain links TRBV11-2 with TRBJ2-7; the match to TRBD1 covers 7 bases. Germline CDR1 is SGHAT and CDR2 is FQNNGV. V lost 5 bases to trimming and J lost 5 bases; unmatched junction nucleotides: 9. There are 14 residues in the CDR3. The chain's CDR3 is CASSATGTVDEQYF. The CDR3 coding sequence is TGTGCCAGCAGCGCGACCGGGACAGTTGACGAGCAGTACTTC.

In this sample, this clone turned up once. The chain links TRBV18 to TRBJ1-3; D is unresolved. The CDR3 contains 16 residues. Trimming stripped 2 bases from V and 0 bases from J, with 11 bases between. Germline V gives CDR1 KGHSH, CDR2 LQKENI. CDR3 region: CASSPSFEGSGNTIYF. Here the CDR3 DNA reads TGTGCCAGCTCACCAAGTTTTGAGGGCTCTGGAAACACCATATATTTT.

The chain employs TRBV3-1 (or the pseudogene TRBV3-2) and TRBJ2-3; 9 nucleotides match TRBD2. The CDR3 is 17 amino acids. Germline-derived CDR1 and CDR2 are LGHDT and YNNKEL (reference sequence). Trimming cost V 1 base and J 0 bases; bases outside gene matches: 5. The CDR3 spells CASSQGGGRGSTDTQYF. In DNA form, the CDR3 reads TGTGCCAGCAGCCAAGGTGGCGGGAGGGGAAGCACAGATACGCAGTATTTT.

V gene TRBV7-8 combines with J gene TRBJ1-1; 7 bases are a match to TRBD1. The germline CDR1 and CDR2 sequences are SGHVS and FQNEAQ. CDR3 length: 13 residues. Unmatched junction bases numbered 3, after V lost 0 bases and J lost 8 bases. The CDR3 reads CASSLAHRGEAFF. CDR3 DNA sequence: TGTGCCAGCAGCTTAGCCCACAGGGGAGAAGCTTTCTTT.

The chain has TRBV30 and TRBJ1-3; TRBD1 agrees at 8 bases. V lost 3 bases and J lost 7; bases outside the gene matches: 8. The germline CDR1 and CDR2 sequences are GTSNPN and SVGIG (reference sequence). The CDR3 loop spans 14 amino acids. CDR3 protein: CAWRIWTGMNTIYF. CDR3 bases: TGTGCCTGGAGGATTTGGACAGGGATGAACACCATATATTTT.

CDR3 sequence reads: CASSASGDYGYTF. The CDR3 region has the DNA TGCGCCAGCAGTGCCTCCGGGGACTATGGCTACACCTTC. The V call is TRBV10-2, the J call TRBJ1-2; D is ambiguous. The CDR3 loop spans 13 amino acids. In germline, CDR1 is WSHSY, CDR2 SAAADI. Trimming cost V 4 bases and J 3 bases, with 9 bases left between them.

V usage is TRBV11-2 and J usage is TRBJ2-2, with 8 bases matching TRBD2. The CDR3 sequence is 15 residues long. With V trimmed by 1 base and J by 7 bases, 5 bases remained unmatched. Germline CDR1 is SGHAT and CDR2 is FQNNGV. The CDR3 coding sequence is TGTGCCAGCAGCTTAGCGGGGGGGCTTGTCGGGGAGCTGTTTTTT. Its translation is CASSLAGGLVGELFF.